Sequencing of this T cell receptor (beta chain) was carried out in a study of beta chain features in type 1 diabetes. Study-level background: Cell yields, gender and age were comparable in patients and healthy donors.

Per the germline V gene, CDR1 is DFQATT and CDR2 is SNEGSKA (reference sequence). This CDR3 spans 11 amino acids. The V end was cut by 6 bases, the J end by 1 base, with 6 bases between. Notes on this clone: This same CDR3 is encoded by further DNA sequences in the sample.

Reverse transcribing all isolated RNA meant expressed TCRB transcripts were sequenced. The repertoire was sequenced with immunoSEQ multiplex PCR; TCRdb's copy has only in-frame clones and lacks some. This sample has fewer than 550,000 clones; 9.5% to 12% occur once, and the top ten carry roughly 0.046%. V usage is TRBV20-1 and J usage is TRBJ1-1, with D hard to call. The TCR was taken from a woman between 18 and 30 years old in good health. The sequenced sample consisted of naive CD4+ T cells from blood. CDR3 sequence (DNA): TGCAGTGCCGGGAGGAACACTGAAGCTTTCTTT. It yields the protein CSAGRNTEAFF.